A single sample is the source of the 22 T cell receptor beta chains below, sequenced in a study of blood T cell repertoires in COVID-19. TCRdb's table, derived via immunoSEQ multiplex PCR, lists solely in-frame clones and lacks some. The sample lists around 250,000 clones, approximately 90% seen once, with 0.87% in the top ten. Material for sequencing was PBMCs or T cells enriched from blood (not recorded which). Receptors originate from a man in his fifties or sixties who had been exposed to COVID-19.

The CDR3 spells CASSTSTRGRTQYF. CDR3 in DNA: TGTGCCAGCAGCACTTCGACCAGGGGTAGGACCCAGTACTTC. The chain combines TRBV7-2 with TRBJ2-5; weak D call: TRBD1 (6 bases). V lost 5 bases and J 7 bases, leaving 17 bases between the germline ends. The CDR3 extends over 14 amino acids. Germline V gene lookup returns CDR1 SGHTA and CDR2 FQGNSA.

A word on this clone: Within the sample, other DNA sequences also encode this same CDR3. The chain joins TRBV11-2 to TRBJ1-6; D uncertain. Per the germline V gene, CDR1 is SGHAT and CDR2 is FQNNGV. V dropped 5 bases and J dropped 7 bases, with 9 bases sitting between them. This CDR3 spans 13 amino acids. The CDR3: CASSPQANSPLHF. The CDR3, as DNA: TGTGCCAGCAGCCCCCAGGCGAATTCACCCCTCCACTTT. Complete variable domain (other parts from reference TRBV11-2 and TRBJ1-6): EAGVAQSPRYKIIEKRQSVAFWCNPISGHATLYWYQQILGQGPKLLIQFQNNGVVDDSQLPKDRFSAERLKGVDSTLKIQPAKLEDSAVYLCASSPQANSPLHFGNGTRLTVT.

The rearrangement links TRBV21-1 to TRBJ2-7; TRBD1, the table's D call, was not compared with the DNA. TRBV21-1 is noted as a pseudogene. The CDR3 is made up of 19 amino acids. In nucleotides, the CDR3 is TGTGCCAGCAGTCTCAAAGTTGCCCGATCCAGGGCCAAAGCCTACGAGCAGTACGTC. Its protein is CASSLKVARSRAKAYEQYV.

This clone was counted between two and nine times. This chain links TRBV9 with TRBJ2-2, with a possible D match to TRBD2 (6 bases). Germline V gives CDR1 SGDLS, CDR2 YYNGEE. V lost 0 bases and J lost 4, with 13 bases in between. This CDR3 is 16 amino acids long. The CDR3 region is CASSVGGGPPTGELFF. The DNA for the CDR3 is TGTGCCAGCAGCGTAGGAGGAGGGCCCCCCACCGGGGAGCTGTTTTTT.

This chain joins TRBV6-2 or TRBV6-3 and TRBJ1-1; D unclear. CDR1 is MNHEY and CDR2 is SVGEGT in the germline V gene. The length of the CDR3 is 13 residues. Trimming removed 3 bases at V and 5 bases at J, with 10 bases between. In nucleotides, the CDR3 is TGTGCCAGCAGTTATATTTACTCGACTGAAGCTTTCTTT. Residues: CASSYIYSTEAFF.

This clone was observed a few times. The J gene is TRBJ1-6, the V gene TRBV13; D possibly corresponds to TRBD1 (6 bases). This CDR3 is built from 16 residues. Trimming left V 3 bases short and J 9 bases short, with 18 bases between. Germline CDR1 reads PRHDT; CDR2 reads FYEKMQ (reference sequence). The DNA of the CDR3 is TGTGCCAGCAGCTTTTCGGGCGCAGGGGTCGGTTCACCCCTCCACTTT. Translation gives CASSFSGAGVGSPLHF.

CDR3 amino acids: CASSMPTGGLNTEAFF. The CDR3, as DNA: TGCGCCAGCAGCATGCCGACAGGGGGGCTAAACACTGAAGCTTTCTTT. The V gene is TRBV5-1, the J gene TRBJ1-1; 9 bases match TRBD1. The junction had 9 bases not matched to a gene; V was cut back by 4 bases and J by 2 bases. CDR1 is SGHRS, CDR2 YFSETQ, per germline. The CDR3 totals 16 residues. Drawing the rest from reference TRBV5-1 and TRBJ1-1, the complete variable domain is KAGVTQTPRYLIKTRGQQVTLSCSPISGHRSVSWYQQTPGQGLQFLFEYFSETQRNKGNFPGRFSGRQFSNSRSEMNVSTLELGDSALYLCASSMPTGGLNTEAFFGQGTRLTVV.

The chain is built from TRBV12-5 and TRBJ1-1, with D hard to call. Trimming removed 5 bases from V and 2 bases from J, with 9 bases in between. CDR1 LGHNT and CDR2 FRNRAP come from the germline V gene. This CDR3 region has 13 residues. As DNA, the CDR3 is TGTGCTAGTGGTCCCGCGTCAAACACTGAAGCTTTCTTT. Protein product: CASGPASNTEAFF.

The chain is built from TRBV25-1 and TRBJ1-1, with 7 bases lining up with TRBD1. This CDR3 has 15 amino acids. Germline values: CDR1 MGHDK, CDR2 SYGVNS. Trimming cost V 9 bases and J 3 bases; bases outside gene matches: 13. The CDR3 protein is CARRTVGTDDTEAFF. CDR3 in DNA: TGTGCCAGACGAACCGTGGGGACAGACGACACTGAAGCTTTCTTT.

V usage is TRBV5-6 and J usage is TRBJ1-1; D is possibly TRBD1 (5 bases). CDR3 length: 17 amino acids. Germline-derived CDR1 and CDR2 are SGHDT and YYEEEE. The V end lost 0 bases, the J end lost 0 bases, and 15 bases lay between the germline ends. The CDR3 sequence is CASSLAGWGIMNTEAFF. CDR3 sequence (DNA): TGTGCCAGCAGCTTGGCTGGGTGGGGCATCATGAACACTGAAGCTTTCTTT.

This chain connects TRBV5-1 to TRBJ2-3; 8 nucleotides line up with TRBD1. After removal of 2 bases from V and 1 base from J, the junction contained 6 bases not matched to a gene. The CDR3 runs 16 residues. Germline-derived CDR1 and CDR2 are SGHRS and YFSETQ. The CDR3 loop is CASSLRTGRGTDTQYF. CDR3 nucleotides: TGCGCCAGCAGCTTAAGGACAGGGCGAGGCACAGATACGCAGTATTTT.

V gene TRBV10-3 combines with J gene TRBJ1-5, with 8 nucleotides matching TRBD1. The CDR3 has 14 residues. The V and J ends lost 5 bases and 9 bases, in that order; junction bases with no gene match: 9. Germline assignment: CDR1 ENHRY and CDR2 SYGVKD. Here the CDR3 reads CAISSQGDDSPQHF. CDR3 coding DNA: TGTGCCATCAGTTCACAGGGGGACGATTCGCCCCAGCATTTT.

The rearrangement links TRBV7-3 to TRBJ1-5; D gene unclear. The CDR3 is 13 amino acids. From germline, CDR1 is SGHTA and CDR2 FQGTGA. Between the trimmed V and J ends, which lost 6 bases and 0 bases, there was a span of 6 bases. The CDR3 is CASSLNSNQPQHF. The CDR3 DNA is TGTGCCAGCAGTCTAAATAGCAATCAGCCCCAGCATTTT.

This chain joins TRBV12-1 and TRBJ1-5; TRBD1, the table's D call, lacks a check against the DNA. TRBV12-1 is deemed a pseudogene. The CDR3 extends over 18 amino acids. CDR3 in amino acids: CASSSIEGGVPYNQPQHF. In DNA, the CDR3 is TGTGCCAGCAGCTCAATCGAAGGGGGCGTGCCCTACAATCAGCCCCAGCATTTT.

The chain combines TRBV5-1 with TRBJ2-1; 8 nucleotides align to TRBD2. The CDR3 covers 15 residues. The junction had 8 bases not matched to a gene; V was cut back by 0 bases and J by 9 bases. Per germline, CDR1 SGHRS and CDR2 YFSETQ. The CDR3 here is CASSLGGLEWAEQFF. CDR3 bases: TGCGCCAGCAGCTTGGGGGGACTAGAATGGGCTGAGCAGTTCTTC.

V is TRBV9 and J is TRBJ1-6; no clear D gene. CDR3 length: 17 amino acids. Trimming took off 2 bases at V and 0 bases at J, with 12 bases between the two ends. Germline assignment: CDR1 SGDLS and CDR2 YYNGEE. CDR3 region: CASSVATSSSYNSPLHF. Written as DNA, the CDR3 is TGTGCCAGCAGCGTTGCAACCTCGAGCTCCTATAATTCACCCCTCCACTTT.

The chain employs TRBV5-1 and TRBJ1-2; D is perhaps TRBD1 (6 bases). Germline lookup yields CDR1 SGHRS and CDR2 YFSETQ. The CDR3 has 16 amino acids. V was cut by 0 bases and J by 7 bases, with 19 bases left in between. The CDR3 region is CASSLAPRGYYRGYTF. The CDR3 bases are TGCGCCAGCAGCTTGGCTCCCAGGGGATACTATCGTGGCTACACCTTC.

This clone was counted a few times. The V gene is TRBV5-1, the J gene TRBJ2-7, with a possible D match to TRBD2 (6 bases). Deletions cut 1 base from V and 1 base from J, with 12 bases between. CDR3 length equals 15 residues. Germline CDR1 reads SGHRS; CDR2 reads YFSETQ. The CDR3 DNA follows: TGCGCCAGCAGCTTGTGGAAGGAGGGGTCCTACGAGCAGTACTTC. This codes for CASSLWKEGSYEQYF. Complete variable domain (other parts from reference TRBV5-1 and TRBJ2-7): KAGVTQTPRYLIKTRGQQVTLSCSPISGHRSVSWYQQTPGQGLQFLFEYFSETQRNKGNFPGRFSGRQFSNSRSEMNVSTLELGDSALYLCASSLWKEGSYEQYFGPGTRLTVT.

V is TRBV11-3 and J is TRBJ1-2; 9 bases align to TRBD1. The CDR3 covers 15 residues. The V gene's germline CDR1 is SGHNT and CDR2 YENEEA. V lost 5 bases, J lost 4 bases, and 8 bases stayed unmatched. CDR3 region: CASSLGQGRTYGYTF. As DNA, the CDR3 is TGTGCCAGCAGCCTCGGACAGGGGCGGACCTATGGCTACACCTTC. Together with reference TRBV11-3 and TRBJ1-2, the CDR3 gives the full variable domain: EAGVVQSPRYKIIEKKQPVAFWCNPISGHNTLYWYLQNLGQGPELLIRYENEEAVDDSQLPKDRFSAERLKGVDSTLKIQPAELGDSAVYLCASSLGQGRTYGYTFGSGTRLTVV.

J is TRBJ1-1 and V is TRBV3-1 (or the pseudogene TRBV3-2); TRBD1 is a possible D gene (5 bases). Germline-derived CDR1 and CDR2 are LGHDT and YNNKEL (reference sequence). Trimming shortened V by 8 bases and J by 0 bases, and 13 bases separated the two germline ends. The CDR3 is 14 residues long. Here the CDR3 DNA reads TGTGCCAGCCGCGAAGACAGTATGAACACTGAAGCTTTCTTT. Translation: CASREDSMNTEAFF.

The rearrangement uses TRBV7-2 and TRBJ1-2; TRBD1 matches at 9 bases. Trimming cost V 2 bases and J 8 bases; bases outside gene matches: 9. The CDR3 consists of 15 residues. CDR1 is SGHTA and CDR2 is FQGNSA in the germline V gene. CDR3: CASSLWGTGPGGYTF. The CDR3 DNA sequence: TGTGCCAGCAGCTTATGGGGGACAGGGCCAGGGGGCTACACCTTC.

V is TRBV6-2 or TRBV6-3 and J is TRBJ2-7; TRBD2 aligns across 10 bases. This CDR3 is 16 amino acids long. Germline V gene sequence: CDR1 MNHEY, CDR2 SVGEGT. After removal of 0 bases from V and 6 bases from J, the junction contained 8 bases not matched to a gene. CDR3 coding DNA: TGTGCCAGCAGTTACTCGGCCCCTAGCGGGAGCCGCGAGCAGTACGTC. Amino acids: CASSYSAPSGSREQYV.